This T cell receptor (beta chain) was recovered during a study of blood T cell repertoires in COVID-19. Some clones are missing from TCRdb's copy, which holds only in-frame ones; the method was immunoSEQ multiplex PCR. Of about 140,000 clones in the sample, around 86% were seen once. Two negative PCRs, clearance, or symptom resolution characterized the recovered Cohort 3 donors. Germline V lookup: CDR1 SNHLY, CDR2 FYNNEI. This CDR3 has 16 residues. J was trimmed by 1 base and V by 2 bases; bases with no gene match: 5. The TCR was taken from a middle-aged man who had recovered from COVID-19. The genes are TRBV2 and TRBJ2-7; 10 positions agree with TRBD2. Specimen: PBMCs or T cells enriched from blood (not recorded which). The CDR3 nucleotides read TGTGCCAGCAGTGAAACCGCTAGCGGGGGTTCCTACGAGCAGTACTTC. Translated: CASSETASGGSYEQYF.